Sequencing of this T cell receptor (beta chain) was carried out in a study of breast tumors, draining lymph nodes, adjacent tissues. Findings and limits, study-wide: Data fit most tumor T cells coming from lymph node, expanding in tumor. Luminal-like breast cancer showed significantly greater tumor-nontumor repertoire similarity than basal-like breast cancer did.

CDR1 and CDR2 from the germline V gene are SGHAT and FQDESV (reference sequence). CDR3 length: 17 amino acids. In the case of this clonotype: Antigen specificity is unknown. The junction departs from the called germline gene at one end, perhaps through a read error.

The lymph nodes were axillary draining lymph nodes from breast cancer patients. TCRdb re-analysed the multiplex PCR reads in MiXCR, keeping a single row per CDR3 protein. This table has around 290,000 distinct CDR3 sequences, more than 30% appearing once. This TCR was recovered from a female donor with breast cancer. Some clones in this sample may be carry-over from other donors' samples. The chain links TRBV11-1 to TRBJ2-2; possibly TRBD2 for D (6 bases). The sequenced sample was axillary lymph node tissue. The DNA for the CDR3 is TGCGCCAGCAGCTTCCCCGCTACCGGGAGCCCAACCGGGGAGCTGTTTTTT. This sequence encodes CASSFPATGSPTGELFF.